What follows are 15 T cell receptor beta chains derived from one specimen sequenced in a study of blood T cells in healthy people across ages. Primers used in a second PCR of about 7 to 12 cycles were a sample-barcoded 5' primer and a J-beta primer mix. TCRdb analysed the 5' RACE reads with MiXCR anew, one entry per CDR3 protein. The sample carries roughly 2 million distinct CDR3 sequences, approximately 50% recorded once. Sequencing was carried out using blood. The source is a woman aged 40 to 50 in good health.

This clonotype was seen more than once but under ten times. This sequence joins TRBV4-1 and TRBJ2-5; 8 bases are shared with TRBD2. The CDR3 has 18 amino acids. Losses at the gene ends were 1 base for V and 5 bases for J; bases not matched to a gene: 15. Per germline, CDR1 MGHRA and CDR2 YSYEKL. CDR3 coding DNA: TGCGCCAGCAGCCAAGTAGTTCCCGGCGCGGGGGGTATTGAGACCCAGTACTTC. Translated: CASSQVVPGAGGIETQYF.

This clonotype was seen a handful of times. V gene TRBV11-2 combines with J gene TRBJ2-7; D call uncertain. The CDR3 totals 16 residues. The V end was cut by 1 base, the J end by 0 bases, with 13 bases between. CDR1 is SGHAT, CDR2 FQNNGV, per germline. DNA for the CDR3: TGTGCCAGCAGCTTAGGGTTGGGTGTAAGCTCCTACGAGCAGTACTTC. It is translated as CASSLGLGVSSYEQYF.

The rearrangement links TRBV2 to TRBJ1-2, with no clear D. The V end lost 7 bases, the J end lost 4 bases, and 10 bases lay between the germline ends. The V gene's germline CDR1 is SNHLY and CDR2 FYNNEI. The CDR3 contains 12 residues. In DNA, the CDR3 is TGTGCCAGCACGACATTAATCTATGGCTACACCTTC. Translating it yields CASTTLIYGYTF.

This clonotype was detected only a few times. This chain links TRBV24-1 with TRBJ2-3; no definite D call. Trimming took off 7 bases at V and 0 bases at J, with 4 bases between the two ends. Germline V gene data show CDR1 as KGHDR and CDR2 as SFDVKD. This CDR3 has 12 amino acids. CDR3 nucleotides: TGTGCCACCAGGGACAGCACAGATACGCAGTATTTT. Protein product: CATRDSTDTQYF.

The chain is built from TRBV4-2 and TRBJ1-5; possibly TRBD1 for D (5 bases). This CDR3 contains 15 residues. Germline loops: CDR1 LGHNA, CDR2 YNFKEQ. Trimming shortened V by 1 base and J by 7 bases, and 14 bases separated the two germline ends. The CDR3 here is CASSQGSQGLQPQHF. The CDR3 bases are TGTGCCAGCAGCCAAGGCTCGCAGGGACTCCAGCCCCAGCATTTT.

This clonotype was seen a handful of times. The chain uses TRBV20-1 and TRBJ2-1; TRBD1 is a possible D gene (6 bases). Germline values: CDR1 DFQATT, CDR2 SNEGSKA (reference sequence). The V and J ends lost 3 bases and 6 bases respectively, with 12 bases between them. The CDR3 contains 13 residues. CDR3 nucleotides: TGCAGTGCTAGGCTCAACAGGGCCAATGAGCAGTTCTTC. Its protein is CSARLNRANEQFF.

The CDR3 here is CASSPRTRPQYF. For the CDR3, the DNA is TGTGCCAGCAGCCCCCGGACTCGTCCGCAGTATTTT. The gene calls are TRBV7-6 and TRBJ2-3; D is possibly TRBD2 (5 bases). This CDR3 contains 12 residues. V lost 5 bases to trimming and J lost 10 bases, with 13 bases between them. Germline V gives CDR1 SGHVS, CDR2 FNYEAQ.

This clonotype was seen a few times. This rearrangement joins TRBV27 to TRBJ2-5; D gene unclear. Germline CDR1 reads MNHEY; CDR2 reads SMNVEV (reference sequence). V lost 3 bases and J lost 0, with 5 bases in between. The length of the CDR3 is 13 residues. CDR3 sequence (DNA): TGTGCCAGCAGTTTCACGTACCAAGAGACCCAGTACTTC. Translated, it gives CASSFTYQETQYF.

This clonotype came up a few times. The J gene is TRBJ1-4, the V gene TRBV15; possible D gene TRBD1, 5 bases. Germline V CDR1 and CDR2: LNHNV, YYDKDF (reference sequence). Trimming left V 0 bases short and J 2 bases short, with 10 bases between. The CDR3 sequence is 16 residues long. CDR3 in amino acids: CATSREPRATNEKLFF. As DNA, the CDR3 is TGTGCCACCAGCAGAGAACCCAGGGCGACTAATGAAAAACTGTTTTTT.

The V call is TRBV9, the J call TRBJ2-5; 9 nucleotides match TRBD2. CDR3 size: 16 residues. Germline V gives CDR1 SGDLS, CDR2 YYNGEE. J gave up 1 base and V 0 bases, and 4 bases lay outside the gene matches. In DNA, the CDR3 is TGTGCCAGCAGCGTAGCGGCTAGCGGGGTCCAAGAGACCCAGTACTTC. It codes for CASSVAASGVQETQYF.

CDR3 protein: CASSFSVSGVYGYTF. Here the CDR3 DNA reads TGTGCCAGCAGTTTTTCGGTCTCAGGGGTCTATGGCTACACCTTC. The chain has TRBV28 and TRBJ1-2; a possible D gene is TRBD1 (6 bases). The length of the CDR3 is 15 residues. The germline V gene encodes CDR1 MDHEN and CDR2 SYDVKM. V lost 3 bases to trimming and J lost 4 bases, with 15 bases between them.

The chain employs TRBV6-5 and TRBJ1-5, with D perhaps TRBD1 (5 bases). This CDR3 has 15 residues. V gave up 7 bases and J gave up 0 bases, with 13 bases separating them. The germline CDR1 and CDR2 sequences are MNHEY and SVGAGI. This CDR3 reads CASTLDTYSNQPQHF. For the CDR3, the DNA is TGTGCCAGCACCTTGGACACCTATAGCAATCAGCCCCAGCATTTT.

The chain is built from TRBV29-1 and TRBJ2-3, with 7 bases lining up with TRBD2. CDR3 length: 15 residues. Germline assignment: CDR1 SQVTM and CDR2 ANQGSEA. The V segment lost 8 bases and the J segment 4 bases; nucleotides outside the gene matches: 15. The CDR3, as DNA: TGCAGCCTTTGTAAGGGGAGGGCCCGGGCAGATACGCAGTATTTT. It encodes CSLCKGRARADTQYF.

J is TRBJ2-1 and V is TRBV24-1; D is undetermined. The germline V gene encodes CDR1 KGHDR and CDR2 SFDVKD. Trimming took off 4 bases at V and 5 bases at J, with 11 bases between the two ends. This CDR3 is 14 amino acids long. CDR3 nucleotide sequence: TGTGCCACCAGTGAGACGGACGGGCACAATGAGCAGTTCTTC. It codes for CATSETDGHNEQFF.

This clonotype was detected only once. The CDR3, as DNA: TGCAGCGTTATAACAGGTTCCAATCAGCCCCAGCATTTT. Translated, it gives CSVITGSNQPQHF. The chain uses TRBV29-1 and TRBJ1-5, with TRBD1 as a possible D gene (5 bases). Between the trimmed V and J ends, which lost 5 bases and 3 bases, there was a span of 11 bases. CDR3 length: 13 amino acids. Per the germline V gene, CDR1 is SQVTM and CDR2 is ANQGSEA.